One and the same sample provided the 7 T cell receptor beta chains below, sequenced in a study of blood T cell repertoires in COVID-19. Assay used: immunoSEQ multiplex PCR; TCRdb lists only in-frame clones, some missing. The sample has roughly 150,000 clones, about 87% seen once. The sequencing input was peripheral blood. The receptors here all came from a woman in her 70s with COVID-19, enrolled during active disease.

The chain links TRBV6-6 to TRBJ1-3, with TRBD1 identical over 8 bases. The CDR3 covers 13 residues. The germline V gene has CDR1 MNHNY and CDR2 SVGAGI (reference sequence). The V segment lost 10 bases and the J segment 5 bases; nucleotides outside the gene matches: 7. CDR3 in DNA: TGTGCCACGCAGGGGGCGAATAGAAACACCATATATTTT. Residues: CATQGANRNTIYF.

The chain recombines TRBV19 with TRBJ1-2, with TRBD1 matching 9 bases. Germline CDR1 LNHDA, CDR2 SQIVND (reference sequence). Unmatched junction bases numbered 3, after V lost 5 bases and J lost 5 bases. CDR3 size: 13 residues. The CDR3 sequence: CASSRTGDYGYTF. CDR3 DNA sequence: TGTGCCAGTAGTCGGACAGGGGATTATGGCTACACCTTC.

This clone was detected once. The V gene is TRBV7-9, the J gene TRBJ1-5; D remains ambiguous. The CDR3 loop spans 13 amino acids. The V gene lost 6 bases and the J gene lost 4 bases, with 10 bases spanning the gap. Germline V gene lookup returns CDR1 SEHNR and CDR2 FQNEAQ (reference sequence). The CDR3 nucleotides are TGTGCCAGCAGTCCCGAGGTAAATCAGCCCCAGCATTTT. Amino acids: CASSPEVNQPQHF.

The chain couples TRBV5-1 to TRBJ2-7; D might be TRBD1 (6 bases). V dropped 1 base and J dropped 6 bases, with 17 bases sitting between them. Germline CDR1 SGHRS, CDR2 YFSETQ. The CDR3 spans 15 residues. The CDR3, as DNA: TGCGCCAGCAGCTTGAGGCCGGCAGGGGACGGCGAGCAGTACTTC. Residues: CASSLRPAGDGEQYF. The full variable domain, its missing parts supplied by reference TRBV5-1 and TRBJ2-7, is KAGVTQTPRYLIKTRGQQVTLSCSPISGHRSVSWYQQTPGQGLQFLFEYFSETQRNKGNFPGRFSGRQFSNSRSEMNVSTLELGDSALYLCASSLRPAGDGEQYFGPGTRLTVT.

The gene calls are TRBV30 and TRBJ1-2; D remains unclear. The CDR3 contains 14 residues. V lost 1 base to trimming and J lost 4 bases, with 13 bases between them. Germline lookup yields CDR1 GTSNPN and CDR2 SVGIG (reference sequence). CDR3 DNA sequence: TGTGCCTGGAGTGCCCGAGTCATCGGCTATGGCTACACCTTC. Protein product: CAWSARVIGYGYTF.

CDR3 nucleotide sequence: TGCGCCAGCAGTGAGCCATGGACAGAAGTTAATGAAAAACTGTTTTTT. This translates into CASSEPWTEVNEKLFF. This sequence joins TRBV10-1 and TRBJ1-4, with a possible D match to TRBD1 (6 bases). Germline V gene sequence: CDR1 WNHNN, CDR2 SYGVQD (reference sequence). The CDR3 consists of 16 residues. V was clipped by 2 bases and J by 4 bases, with 14 bases between them.

This chain joins TRBV27 and TRBJ1-3, with unresolved D. Trimming shortened V by 6 bases and J by 0 bases, and 6 bases separated the two germline ends. Per germline, CDR1 MNHEY and CDR2 SMNVEV (reference sequence). CDR3 size: 13 residues. The CDR3 protein is CASSQDSGNTIYF. Here the CDR3 DNA reads TGTGCCAGCAGCCAGGACTCTGGAAACACCATATATTTT.